The clone carrying this T cell receptor beta chain was seen only once. Its antigen is unidentified. CDR1 SGHTA and CDR2 FQGNSA come from the germline V gene. Trimming took off 1 base at V and 4 bases at J, with 11 bases between the two ends. This CDR3 spans 15 amino acids. These data come from a study of PD-1 blockade in classical Hodgkin lymphoma. Each patient experienced a relapse that followed autologous stem cell transplantation, and brentuximab vedotin exposure varied. Study conclusions and caveats: The repertoire differences lack a defined cause, possibly disease activity or prior therapy.

Profiled with immunoSEQ multiplex PCR; TCRdb holds only in-frame clones, not every one. The sample lists under 110,000 clones, approximately 90% occurring once. Specimen: peripheral blood mononuclear cells (PBMCs), collected before the second cycle of nivolumab. The V gene is TRBV7-2, the J gene TRBJ1-5, with a weak D call TRBD1 (5 bases). The sequence was obtained from a human donor with classical Hodgkin lymphoma. The CDR3 DNA reads TGTGCCAGCAGCTTAGAAGGGGTTCCTAATCAGCCCCAGCATTTT. Encoded protein: CASSLEGVPNQPQHF. Supplemented by reference TRBV7-2 and TRBJ1-5, the full variable domain reads GAGVSQSPSNKVTEKGKDVELRCDPISGHTALYWYRQSLGQGLEFLIYFQGNSAPDKSGLPSDRFSAERTGGSVSTLTIQRTQQEDSAVYLCASSLEGVPNQPQHFGDGTRLSIL.